Following are 16 T cell receptor beta chains from one sample sequenced in a study of long-term antiretroviral therapy in people with HIV. Version v3.0 of the immunoSEQ assay was performed at survey level. Assay: immunoSEQ multiplex PCR; the TCRdb copy retains only in-frame clones and omits some. The sample contains about 40,000 clones, approximately 87% of which appear only once. Sequences were derived from unsorted PBMCs, sampled 1.2 years after starting antiretroviral therapy. The receptors originated from a woman in her forties or fifties with HIV.

The chain uses TRBV6-5 and TRBJ2-1, with 14 nucleotides matching TRBD2. Trimming took 7 bases from V and 6 from J; bases not matched to a gene: 5. The germline gives CDR1 MNHEY, CDR2 SVGAGI. This CDR3 is built from 15 residues. The CDR3 loop is CASTKGLAGVNEQFF. For the CDR3, the DNA is TGTGCCAGCACCAAGGGACTAGCGGGGGTCAATGAGCAGTTCTTC.

The genes are TRBV14 and TRBJ1-4; the D gene is possibly TRBD1 (5 bases). CDR3 length: 14 amino acids. Trimming cost V 5 bases and J 10 bases, with 17 bases left between them. The V gene's germline CDR1 is SGHDN and CDR2 FVKESK. The CDR3 loop is CASSSLDSRGKLFF. The CDR3 DNA reads TGTGCCAGCAGCTCTCTTGACAGCCGAGGAAAACTGTTTTTT.

The chain employs TRBV19 and TRBJ1-5, with 7 bases fitting TRBD1. Germline V gene data show CDR1 as LNHDA and CDR2 as SQIVND (reference sequence). V gave up 4 bases and J gave up 4 bases; unmatched junction bases: 10. The length of the CDR3 is 16 residues. This CDR3 is CASSKFSTGENQPQHF. The CDR3 DNA reads TGTGCCAGTAGTAAATTCTCTACAGGGGAGAATCAGCCCCAGCATTTT.

J is TRBJ2-3 and V is TRBV5-1; TRBD1 matches at 12 bases. The V gene's germline CDR1 is SGHRS and CDR2 YFSETQ. V lost 0 bases to trimming and J lost 2 bases; unmatched junction nucleotides: 1. The CDR3 loop spans 16 amino acids. The CDR3 bases are TGCGCCAGCAGCTTGGGGGACAGGGGGCCCACAGATACGCAGTATTTT. This translates into CASSLGDRGPTDTQYF.

This clone was seen more than once but under ten times. The rearrangement links TRBV11-2 to TRBJ2-7, with 11 bases matching TRBD1. Germline assignment: CDR1 SGHAT and CDR2 FQNNGV. V shed 4 bases and J 1 base; nucleotides not matched to a gene: 3. The CDR3 consists of 15 residues. CDR3 region: CASSWGQGGSYEQYF. The DNA for the CDR3 is TGTGCCAGCAGCTGGGGACAGGGGGGTTCCTACGAGCAGTACTTC.

The rearrangement links TRBV5-1 to TRBJ2-3; 8 bases map to TRBD2. Germline values: CDR1 SGHRS, CDR2 YFSETQ. The J segment lost 5 bases and the V segment lost 0 bases, leaving 5 bases of the junction unmatched. The CDR3 length is 15 residues. Here the CDR3 DNA reads TGCGCCAGCAGCTTGGTGGTAGCGGGGCGAGATACGCAGTATTTT. It is translated as CASSLVVAGRDTQYF.

V is TRBV5-4 and J is TRBJ2-1, with 12 positions matching TRBD1. Trimming cost V 4 bases and J 7 bases; bases outside gene matches: 6. The CDR3 covers 15 residues. CDR1 and CDR2 (germline): SGHNT, YYREEE (reference sequence). CDR3 region: CASSIPGQGANEQFF. CDR3 in DNA: TGTGCCAGCAGCATACCGGGACAGGGGGCTAATGAGCAGTTCTTC.

This clone was observed a single time. The chain recombines TRBV7-2 with TRBJ2-7, with 8 bases aligning to TRBD1. J was trimmed by 2 bases and V by 5 bases; bases with no gene match: 8. The CDR3 consists of 15 residues. Germline CDR1 SGHTA, CDR2 FQGNSA. This CDR3 reads CASSEDRAGPYEQYF. The CDR3, as DNA: TGTGCCAGCAGCGAGGACAGGGCCGGGCCCTACGAGCAGTACTTC.

The chain joins TRBV15 to TRBJ1-5, with 9 nucleotides matching TRBD1. Looked up from germline, CDR1 is LNHNV and CDR2 is YYDKDF (reference sequence). The ends lost 4 bases at V and 6 bases at J; junction bases unmatched: 4. This CDR3 has 14 residues. This CDR3 is CATSNRGPLQPQHF. The CDR3 coding sequence is TGTGCCACCAGCAACAGGGGGCCTCTTCAGCCCCAGCATTTT.

This chain uses TRBV7-6 with TRBJ2-7; a possible D gene is TRBD1 (6 bases). Trimming removed 3 bases at V and 3 bases at J, with 15 bases between. The CDR3 is 15 residues long. Per the germline V gene, CDR1 is SGHVS and CDR2 is FNYEAQ. The CDR3 DNA reads as TGTGCCAGCAGCTTGGTCGGCAGGGGAGACTACGAGCAGTACTTC. It translates to CASSLVGRGDYEQYF.

CDR3 loop: CASSETGLAYEQYF. CDR3 DNA: TGTGCCAGCAGCGAGACAGGGCTCGCCTACGAGCAGTACTTC. The rearrangement uses TRBV7-2 and TRBJ2-7; 7 positions agree with TRBD1. J lost 2 bases, V lost 5 bases, and 6 bases had no gene match. This CDR3 region has 14 residues. Germline V lookup: CDR1 SGHTA, CDR2 FQGNSA.

CDR3: CASSYAGGTYNEQFF. The CDR3 DNA reads as TGTGCCAGCAGTTACGCGGGGGGCACCTACAATGAGCAGTTCTTC. This chain links TRBV6-5 with TRBJ2-1, with TRBD2 matching over 8 bases. Germline CDR1 reads MNHEY; CDR2 reads SVGAGI. V was pared by 2 bases and J by 2 bases, with 2 bases of the junction left unmatched. CDR3 length equals 15 residues.

This chain's CDR3 is CASSLRGTGANVLTF. The CDR3 region has the DNA TGTGCCAGCAGCTTAAGAGGTACTGGGGCCAACGTCCTGACTTTC. This rearrangement joins TRBV7-3 to TRBJ2-6; no firm D call. The CDR3 is 15 amino acids. Germline lookup yields CDR1 SGHTA and CDR2 FQGTGA. V was shortened by 1 base and J by 2 bases, with 6 bases between the two germline ends.

The genes are TRBV30 and TRBJ1-4; TRBD1 is a possible D gene (5 bases). Germline V gene data show CDR1 as GTSNPN and CDR2 as SVGIG (reference sequence). V was cut by 2 bases and J by 6 bases, with 13 bases left in between. The CDR3 sequence is 14 residues long. CDR3 in amino acids: CAWSQGLGDEKLFF. As DNA, the CDR3 is TGTGCCTGGAGTCAGGGCCTTGGGGATGAAAAACTGTTTTTT. Using reference TRBV30 and TRBJ1-4 for the parts outside the CDR3, the full variable domain is SQTIHQWPATLVQPVGSPLSLECTVEGTSNPNLYWYRQAAGRGLQLLFYSVGIGQISSEVPQNLSASRPQDRQFILSSKKLLLSDSGFYLCAWSQGLGDEKLFFGSGTQLSVL.

V usage is TRBV25-1 and J usage is TRBJ2-2; D not certain. Trimming took off 2 bases at V and 7 bases at J, with 5 bases between the two ends. This CDR3 comprises 12 residues. Germline CDR1 reads MGHDK; CDR2 reads SYGVNS. CDR3 protein: CASSEEVGELFF. The CDR3 nucleotides read TGTGCCAGCAGTGAAGAGGTCGGGGAGCTGTTTTTT.

This clone was detected a few times. The chain employs TRBV15 and TRBJ2-3; D gene unclear. With 0 bases removed from V and 1 base from J, the gap between germline ends came to 5 bases. This CDR3 contains 14 residues. Germline CDR1 is LNHNV and CDR2 is YYDKDF (reference sequence). The CDR3 DNA reads as TGTGCCACCAGCAGAGATGGGGGCACAGATACGCAGTATTTT. Its translation: CATSRDGGTDTQYF.